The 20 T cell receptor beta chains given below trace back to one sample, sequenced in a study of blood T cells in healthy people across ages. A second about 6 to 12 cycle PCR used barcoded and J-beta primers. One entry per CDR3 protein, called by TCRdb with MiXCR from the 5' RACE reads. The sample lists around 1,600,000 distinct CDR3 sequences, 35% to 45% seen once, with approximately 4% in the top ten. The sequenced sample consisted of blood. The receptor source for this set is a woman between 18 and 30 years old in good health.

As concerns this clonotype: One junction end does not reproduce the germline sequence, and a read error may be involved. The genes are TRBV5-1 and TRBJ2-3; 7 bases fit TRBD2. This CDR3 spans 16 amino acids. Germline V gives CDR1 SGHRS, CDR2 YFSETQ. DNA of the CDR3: TGCGCCAACAGCTTGGGAAGTAGCGGGAGCACAGATACGCAGTATTTT. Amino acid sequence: CANSLGSSGSTDTQYF.

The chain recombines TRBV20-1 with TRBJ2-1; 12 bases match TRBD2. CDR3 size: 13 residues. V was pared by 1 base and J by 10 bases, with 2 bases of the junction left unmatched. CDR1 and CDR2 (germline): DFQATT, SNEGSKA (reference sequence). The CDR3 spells CSARGLAGVEQFF. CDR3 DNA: TGCAGTGCTAGAGGACTAGCGGGGGTCGAGCAGTTCTTC.

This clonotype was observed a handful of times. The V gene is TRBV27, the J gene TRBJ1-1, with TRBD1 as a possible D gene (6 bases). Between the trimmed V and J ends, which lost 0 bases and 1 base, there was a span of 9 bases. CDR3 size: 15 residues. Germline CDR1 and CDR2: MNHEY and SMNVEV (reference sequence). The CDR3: CASSLSGAGNTEAFF. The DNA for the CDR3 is TGTGCCAGCAGTTTATCGGGGGCGGGGAACACTGAAGCTTTCTTT.

For the CDR3, the DNA is TGCGCCAGCAGCCAAGAGAAAATCGGGCGAGGGTCCAATGAGCAGTTCTTC. This codes for CASSQEKIGRGSNEQFF. V and J are TRBV4-3 and TRBJ2-1; possibly TRBD2 for D (5 bases). Trimming shortened V by 0 bases and J by 6 bases, and 18 bases separated the two germline ends. This CDR3 has 17 amino acids. The germline V gene has CDR1 LGHNA and CDR2 YSLEER.

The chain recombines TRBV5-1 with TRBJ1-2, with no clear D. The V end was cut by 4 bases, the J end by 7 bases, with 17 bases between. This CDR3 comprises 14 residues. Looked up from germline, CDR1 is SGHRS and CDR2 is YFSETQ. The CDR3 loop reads CASSPDERLGGYTF. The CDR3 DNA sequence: TGCGCCAGCAGCCCGGACGAGCGGCTGGGTGGCTACACCTTC. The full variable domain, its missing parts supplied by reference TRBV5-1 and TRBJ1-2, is KAGVTQTPRYLIKTRGQQVTLSCSPISGHRSVSWYQQTPGQGLQFLFEYFSETQRNKGNFPGRFSGRQFSNSRSEMNVSTLELGDSALYLCASSPDERLGGYTFGSGTRLTVV.

The CDR3 reads CASTTQGFGHEQYF. In nucleotides, the CDR3 is TGTGCCAGCACCACACAGGGTTTTGGGCACGAGCAGTACTTC. V usage is TRBV6-5 and J usage is TRBJ2-4, with a tentative D call TRBD1 (6 bases). The better agreement between TRBJ2-7 and the DNA end casts doubt on the J call. The germline V gene has CDR1 MNHEY and CDR2 SVGAGI. The CDR3 contains 14 residues.

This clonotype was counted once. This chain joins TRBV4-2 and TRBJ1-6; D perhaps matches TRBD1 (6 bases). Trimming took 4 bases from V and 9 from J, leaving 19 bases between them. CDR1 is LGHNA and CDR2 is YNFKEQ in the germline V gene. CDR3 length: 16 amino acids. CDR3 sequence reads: CASSPAPGTWGSPLHF. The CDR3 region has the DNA TGTGCCAGCAGCCCAGCCCCCGGGACATGGGGTTCACCCCTCCACTTT.

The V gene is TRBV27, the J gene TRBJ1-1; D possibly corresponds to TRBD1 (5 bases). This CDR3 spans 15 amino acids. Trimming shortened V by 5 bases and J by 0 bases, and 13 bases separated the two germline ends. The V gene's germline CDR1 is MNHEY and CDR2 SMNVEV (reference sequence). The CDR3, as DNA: TGTGCCAGCAGTCCCCTACGGGGCCTGAACACTGAAGCTTTCTTT. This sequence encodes CASSPLRGLNTEAFF.

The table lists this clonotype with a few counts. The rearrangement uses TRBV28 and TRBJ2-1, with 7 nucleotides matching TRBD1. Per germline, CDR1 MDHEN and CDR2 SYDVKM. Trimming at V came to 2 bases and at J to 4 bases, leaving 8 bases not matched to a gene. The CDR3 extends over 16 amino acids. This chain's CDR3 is CASSLGVGGLYNEQFF. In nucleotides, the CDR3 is TGTGCCAGCAGTTTAGGAGTAGGGGGCCTTTACAATGAGCAGTTCTTC.

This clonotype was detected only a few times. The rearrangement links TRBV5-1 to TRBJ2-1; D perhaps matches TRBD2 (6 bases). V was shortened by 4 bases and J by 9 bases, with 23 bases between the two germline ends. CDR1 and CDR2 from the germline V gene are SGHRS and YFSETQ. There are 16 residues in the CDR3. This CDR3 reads CASSPQLRERLSEQFF. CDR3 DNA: TGCGCCAGCAGCCCCCAACTACGGGAGAGGCTGAGTGAGCAGTTCTTC.

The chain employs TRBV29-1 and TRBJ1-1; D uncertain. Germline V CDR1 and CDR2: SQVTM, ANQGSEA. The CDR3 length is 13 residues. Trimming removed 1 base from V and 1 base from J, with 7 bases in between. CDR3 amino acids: CSVEGRPNTEAFF. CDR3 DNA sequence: TGCAGCGTTGAAGGTCGCCCGAACACTGAAGCTTTCTTT.

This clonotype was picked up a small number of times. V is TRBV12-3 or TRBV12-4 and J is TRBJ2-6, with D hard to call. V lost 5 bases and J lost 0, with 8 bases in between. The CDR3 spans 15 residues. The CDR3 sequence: CASSPSNSGANVLTF. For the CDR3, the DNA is TGTGCCAGCAGTCCCTCTAACTCTGGGGCCAACGTCCTGACTTTC.

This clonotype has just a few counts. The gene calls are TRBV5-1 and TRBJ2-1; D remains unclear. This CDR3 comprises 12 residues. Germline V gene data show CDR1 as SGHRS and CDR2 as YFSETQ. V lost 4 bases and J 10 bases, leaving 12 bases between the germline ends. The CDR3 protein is CASSEATDEQFF. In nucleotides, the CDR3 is TGCGCCAGCAGCGAGGCGACGGACGAGCAGTTCTTC.

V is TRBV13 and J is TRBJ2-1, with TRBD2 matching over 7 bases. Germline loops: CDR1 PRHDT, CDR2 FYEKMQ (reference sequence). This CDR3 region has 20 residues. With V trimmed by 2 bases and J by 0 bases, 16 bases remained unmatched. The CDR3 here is CASSLTTTFGQRDSYNEQFF. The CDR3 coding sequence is TGTGCCAGCAGCTTAACAACCACGTTCGGCCAGCGGGACTCCTACAATGAGCAGTTCTTC.

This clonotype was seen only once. CDR3 bases: TGTGCCAGCAGTCCCCAACCCGGGACGGATCCCTACAATGAGCAGTTCTTC. Its protein product is CASSPQPGTDPYNEQFF. This rearrangement joins TRBV12-3 or TRBV12-4 to TRBJ2-1; tentatively, D is TRBD1 or TRBD2 (5 bases each). V lost 5 bases, J lost 2 bases, and 19 bases lay in between. The CDR3 sequence is 17 residues long.

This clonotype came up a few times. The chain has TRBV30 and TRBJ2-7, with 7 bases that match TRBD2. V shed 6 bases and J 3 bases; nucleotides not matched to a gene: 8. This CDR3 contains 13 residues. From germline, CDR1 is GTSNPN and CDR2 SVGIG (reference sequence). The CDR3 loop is CACQKAGIYEQYF. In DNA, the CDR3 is TGTGCCTGCCAAAAAGCGGGAATCTACGAGCAGTACTTC.

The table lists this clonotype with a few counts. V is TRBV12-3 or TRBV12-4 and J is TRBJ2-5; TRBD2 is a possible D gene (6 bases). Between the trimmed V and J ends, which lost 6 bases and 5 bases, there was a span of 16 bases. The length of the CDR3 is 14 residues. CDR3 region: CASSPYGGAETQYF. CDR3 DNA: TGTGCCAGCAGCCCTTACGGAGGGGCGGAGACCCAGTACTTC.

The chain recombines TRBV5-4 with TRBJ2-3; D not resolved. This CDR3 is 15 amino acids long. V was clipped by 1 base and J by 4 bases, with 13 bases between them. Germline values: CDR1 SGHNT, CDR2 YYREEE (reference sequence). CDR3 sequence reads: CASSLLSGEPDTQYF. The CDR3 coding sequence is TGTGCCAGCAGCTTGTTGAGTGGTGAGCCAGATACGCAGTATTTT.

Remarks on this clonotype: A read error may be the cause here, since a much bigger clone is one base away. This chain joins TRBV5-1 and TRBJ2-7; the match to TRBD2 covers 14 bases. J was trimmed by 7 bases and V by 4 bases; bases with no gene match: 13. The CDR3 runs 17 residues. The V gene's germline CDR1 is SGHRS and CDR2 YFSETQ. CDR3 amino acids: CASSPGLAGVSYNEQYF. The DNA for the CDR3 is TGCGCCAGCAGCCCGGGACTAGCGGGAGTCTCCTACAATGAGCAGTACTTC. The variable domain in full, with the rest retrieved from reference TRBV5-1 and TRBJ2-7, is KAGVTQTPRYLIKTRGQQVTLSCSPISGHRSVSWYQQTPGQGLQFLFEYFSETQRNKGNFPGRFSGRQFSNSRSEMNVSTLELGDSALYLCASSPGLAGVSYNEQYFGPGTRLTVT.

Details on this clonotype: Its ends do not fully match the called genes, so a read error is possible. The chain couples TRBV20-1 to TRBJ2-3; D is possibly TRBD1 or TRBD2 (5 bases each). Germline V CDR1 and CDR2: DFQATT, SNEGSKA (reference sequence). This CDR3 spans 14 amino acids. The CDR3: CSARATAGTGTQYF. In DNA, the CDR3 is TGCAGTGCTAGGGCGACGGCGGGCACAGGTACGCAGTATTTT.